Below are 24 T cell receptor beta chains sequenced from a single sample in a study of cytomegalovirus exposure and HLA in healthy donors. PCR used 60 Vbeta primers and 13 Jbeta primers. The data were produced by immunoSEQ multiplex PCR, yet TCRdb's version contains in-frame clones alone and is incomplete. The top ten clones hold more than 1.5% of a sample with roughly 100,000 clones, roughly 79% of them seen once. The sample consisted of PBMCs. These receptors came from a man aged 40-50 years in good health and CMV-seronegative.

This clone has a single count. V gene TRBV6-4 combines with J gene TRBJ2-1; D might be TRBD2 (5 bases). The CDR3 has 15 amino acids. The V and J ends lost 3 bases and 2 bases respectively, with 11 bases between them. Germline assignment: CDR1 MRHNA and CDR2 SNTAGT. The CDR3 sequence is CASSEEDIPYNEQFF. The CDR3 coding sequence is TGTGCCAGCAGTGAGGAGGATATCCCCTACAATGAGCAGTTCTTC.

The chain combines TRBV29-1 with TRBJ1-2; D perhaps matches TRBD1 (5 bases). The CDR3 has 14 residues. CDR1 SQVTM and CDR2 ANQGSEA come from the germline V gene. The V end was cut by 4 bases, the J end by 0 bases, with 12 bases between. Here the CDR3 reads CSVGPTVTNYGYTF. The CDR3 coding sequence is TGCAGCGTTGGCCCGACAGTCACTAACTATGGCTACACCTTC.

CDR3 sequence reads: CASSEGDSSSYEQYF. The CDR3 DNA follows: TGTGCCAGCAGTGAAGGGGACTCATCCTCCTACGAGCAGTACTTC. The chain recombines TRBV2 with TRBJ2-7, with D tentatively TRBD2 (6 bases). The germline V gene encodes CDR1 SNHLY and CDR2 FYNNEI. The V end lost 1 base, the J end lost 0 bases, and 10 bases lay between the germline ends. CDR3 length: 15 residues.

This clone was counted between two and nine times. The chain combines TRBV5-6 with TRBJ1-2, with D tentatively TRBD1 (6 bases). Germline CDR1 and CDR2: SGHDT and YYEEEE. This CDR3 region has 13 residues. V lost 5 bases and J 4 bases, leaving 12 bases between the germline ends. The CDR3 spells CASRFTGSYGYTF. In DNA form, the CDR3 reads TGTGCCAGCAGATTCACAGGGTCCTATGGCTACACCTTC.

This chain links TRBV7-2 with TRBJ2-1; TRBD1 is a possible D gene (6 bases). This CDR3 has 14 amino acids. Germline V CDR1 and CDR2: SGHTA, FQGNSA. The V end lost 8 bases, the J end lost 6 bases, and 17 bases lay between the germline ends. CDR3 sequence (DNA): TGTGCCAGCGGCAGCAGGGGAATACGCAATGAGCAGTTCTTC. Its protein is CASGSRGIRNEQFF.

The J gene is TRBJ2-3, the V gene TRBV6-1; a weak D match, TRBD2 (6 bases). CDR1 is MNHNS and CDR2 is SASEGT in the germline V gene. With 6 bases removed from V and 4 bases from J, the gap between germline ends came to 17 bases. This CDR3 has 15 residues. CDR3 nucleotide sequence: TGTGCCAGCAGGGAGGCGGGGAGGACGTCAGATACGCAGTATTTT. This sequence encodes CASREAGRTSDTQYF.

This sequence joins TRBV27 and TRBJ1-6; 7 bases match TRBD1. The CDR3 spans 12 residues. V was clipped by 6 bases and J by 11 bases; unmatched bases: 4. Per the germline V gene, CDR1 is MNHEY and CDR2 is SMNVEV (reference sequence). The CDR3 region has the DNA TGTGCCAGCAGACAGGGGTGGACACCCCTCCACTTT. It translates to CASRQGWTPLHF.

This clone was seen only once. The chain links TRBV12-5 to TRBJ2-7; no definite D call. CDR1 LGHNT and CDR2 FRNRAP come from the germline V gene. V dropped 1 base and J dropped 2 bases, with 15 bases sitting between them. This CDR3 has 16 residues. CDR3 loop: CASGLASGYGTYEQYF. CDR3 sequence (DNA): TGTGCTAGTGGTTTGGCCTCGGGTTATGGCACCTACGAGCAGTACTTC.

To note about this clone: Within the sample, other DNA sequences also encode this same CDR3. V usage is TRBV6-4 and J usage is TRBJ2-2, with unresolved D. Per the germline V gene, CDR1 is MRHNA and CDR2 is SNTAGT. Deletions cut 5 bases from V and 7 bases from J, with 8 bases between. The CDR3 covers 12 residues. CDR3 sequence: CASSRYIGELFF. In nucleotides, the CDR3 is TGTGCCAGCAGTAGATACATCGGGGAGCTGTTTTTT.

The rearrangement uses TRBV7-6 and TRBJ2-5; 9 bases map to TRBD2. This CDR3 has 18 residues. The trim removed 0 bases at V and 1 base at J, leaving 9 bases unmatched. The germline V gene encodes CDR1 SGHVS and CDR2 FNYEAQ. CDR3 amino acids: CASSLAVGRREGQETQYF. The CDR3 bases are TGTGCCAGCAGCTTAGCGGTGGGGCGGCGGGAGGGCCAAGAGACCCAGTACTTC. Using reference TRBV7-6 and TRBJ2-5 for the parts outside the CDR3, the full variable domain is GAGVSQSPRYKVTKRGQDVALRCDPISGHVSLYWYRQALGQGPEFLTYFNYEAQQDKSGLPNDRFSAERPEGSISTLTIQRTEQRDSAMYRCASSLAVGRREGQETQYFGPGTRLLVL.

This chain joins TRBV6-4 and TRBJ2-1; D possibly corresponds to TRBD1 (5 bases). Germline CDR1 reads MRHNA; CDR2 reads SNTAGT. Between the trimmed V and J ends, which lost 6 bases and 2 bases, there was a span of 14 bases. This CDR3 comprises 15 residues. CDR3 region: CASSPRAGPYNEQFF. The DNA for the CDR3 is TGTGCCAGCAGCCCACGGGCAGGGCCCTACAATGAGCAGTTCTTC.

The chain is built from TRBV4-3 and TRBJ2-5; 8 positions match TRBD1. With 4 bases clipped from V and 0 bases from J, the junction kept 1 base outside the gene matches. CDR3 size: 14 residues. Germline CDR1 reads LGHNA; CDR2 reads YSLEER. The CDR3 loop reads CASSLDRDQETQYF. In DNA, the CDR3 is TGCGCCAGCAGCCTGGACAGGGACCAAGAGACCCAGTACTTC.

The rearrangement uses TRBV5-4 and TRBJ2-5, with D possibly being TRBD1 (6 bases). The germline gives CDR1 SGHNT, CDR2 YYREEE (reference sequence). The ends were cut back, 7 bases at V and 2 bases at J, with 15 bases in the middle. There are 14 residues in the CDR3. The CDR3 spells CASRTMGTQETQYF. The CDR3 nucleotides read TGTGCCAGCCGAACGATGGGGACACAAGAGACCCAGTACTTC.

The genes are TRBV19 and TRBJ1-4; no clear D. In germline, CDR1 is LNHDA, CDR2 SQIVND (reference sequence). The CDR3 is 12 residues long. The germline V and J ends were trimmed by 8 bases and 8 bases, with 12 bases remaining between them. The CDR3 bases are TGTGCCAGTGGGTCGGGATCCGAAAAACTGTTTTTT. As protein: CASGSGSEKLFF.

The chain's CDR3 is CASSSGLAARTYEQYF. The CDR3 region has the DNA TGTGCCAGCAGCTCTGGGCTAGCGGCAAGAACCTACGAGCAGTACTTC. V usage is TRBV7-4 and J usage is TRBJ2-7; TRBD2 aligns across 7 bases. Germline V gene data show CDR1 as SGHVT and CDR2 as SQSDAQ. CDR3 length equals 16 residues. J gave up 2 bases and V 4 bases, and 11 bases lay outside the gene matches.

This chain uses TRBV28 with TRBJ1-1, with a weak D call TRBD1 (5 bases). The ends were cut back, 7 bases at V and 4 bases at J, with 10 bases in the middle. The CDR3 is 12 amino acids. Germline CDR1 and CDR2: MDHEN and SYDVKM. CDR3 sequence reads: CASKGLTTEAFF. The CDR3 nucleotides are TGTGCCAGCAAGGGGTTGACCACTGAAGCTTTCTTT.

CDR3 sequence: CASSLSGGPGTDTQYF. The CDR3 bases are TGTGCCAGCAGCTTGAGCGGGGGGCCGGGGACAGATACGCAGTATTTT. The chain employs TRBV7-7 and TRBJ2-3, with 9 bases lining up with TRBD2. The junction had 7 bases not matched to a gene; V was cut back by 3 bases and J by 3 bases. The CDR3 totals 16 residues. From germline, CDR1 is SSHAT and CDR2 FNYEAQ (reference sequence).

The genes are TRBV6-9 and TRBJ1-3; a weak D match, TRBD1 (6 bases). This CDR3 spans 16 amino acids. Germline values: CDR1 MNHGY, CDR2 SVAAGI. Trimming removed 2 bases from V and 0 bases from J, with 11 bases in between. CDR3 loop: CASSYIQGDSGNTIYF. DNA for the CDR3: TGTGCCAGCAGTTATATACAGGGAGACTCTGGAAACACCATATATTTT.

J is TRBJ2-3 and V is TRBV11-2; unclear D gene. CDR1 SGHAT and CDR2 FQNNGV come from the germline V gene. V gave up 2 bases and J gave up 2 bases, with 11 bases separating them. The CDR3 length is 15 residues. The CDR3 nucleotides are TGTGCCAGCAGCTTAAATGGGCTCGACACAGATACGCAGTATTTT. It translates to CASSLNGLDTDTQYF. Full variable domain (missing parts from reference TRBV11-2 and TRBJ2-3): EAGVAQSPRYKIIEKRQSVAFWCNPISGHATLYWYQQILGQGPKLLIQFQNNGVVDDSQLPKDRFSAERLKGVDSTLKIQPAKLEDSAVYLCASSLNGLDTDTQYFGPGTRLTVL.

This clone occurred a few times. Relative to the germline gene, one junction end is altered; a read error may explain this. Other DNA sequences within the sample encode an identical CDR3. The chain couples TRBV28 to TRBJ1-2, with a tentative D call TRBD1 (6 bases). This CDR3 is 13 amino acids long. The germline V gene has CDR1 MDHEN and CDR2 SYDVKM. The CDR3 sequence is CASKNTGLSGYTF. The DNA for the CDR3 is TGCGCCAGCAAGAATACAGGGCTGAGTGGCTACACCTTC.

For the CDR3, the DNA is TGTGCCAGCAGCACTCTAGCGGGGGGGCCGGGTGCCAAAAACATTCAGTACTTC. It is translated as CASSTLAGGPGAKNIQYF. V and J are TRBV7-2 and TRBJ2-4, with 12 bases identical to TRBD2. There are 18 residues in the CDR3. The V segment lost 5 bases and the J segment 1 base; nucleotides outside the gene matches: 9. Germline V CDR1 and CDR2: SGHTA, FQGNSA.

This chain connects TRBV29-1 to TRBJ2-1, with 7 positions matching TRBD1. CDR1 and CDR2 from the germline V gene are SQVTM and ANQGSEA. The V and J ends lost 3 bases and 4 bases, in that order; junction bases with no gene match: 18. The length of the CDR3 is 18 residues. The CDR3 nucleotides read TGCAGCGTTGATGGGACAGTTGCGTCGGGGTCCTCATACAATGAGCAGTTCTTC. This translates into CSVDGTVASGSSYNEQFF.

The chain joins TRBV6-6 to TRBJ1-5, with D tentatively TRBD1 (6 bases). Looked up from germline, CDR1 is MNHNY and CDR2 is SVGAGI (reference sequence). Trimming cost V 6 bases and J 2 bases, with 8 bases left between them. The CDR3 is 13 amino acids. CDR3 nucleotide sequence: TGTGCCAGCAGGGCAGGGGGCAATCAGCCCCAGCATTTT. This encodes CASRAGGNQPQHF.

The chain couples TRBV19 to TRBJ1-5; TRBD1 is a possible D gene (5 bases). This CDR3 is built from 14 residues. V was cut by 7 bases and J by 0 bases, with 10 bases left in between. Germline lookup yields CDR1 LNHDA and CDR2 SQIVND (reference sequence). The CDR3 spells CASKRQGSNQPQHF. The CDR3 DNA sequence: TGTGCCAGTAAAAGGCAGGGTAGCAATCAGCCCCAGCATTTT.